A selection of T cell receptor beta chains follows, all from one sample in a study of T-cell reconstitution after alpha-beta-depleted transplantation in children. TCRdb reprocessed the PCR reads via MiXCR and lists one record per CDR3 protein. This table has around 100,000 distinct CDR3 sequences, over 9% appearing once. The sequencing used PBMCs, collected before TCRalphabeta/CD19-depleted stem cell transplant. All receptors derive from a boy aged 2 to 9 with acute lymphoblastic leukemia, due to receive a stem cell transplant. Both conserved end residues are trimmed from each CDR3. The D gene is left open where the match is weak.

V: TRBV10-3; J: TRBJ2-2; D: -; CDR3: AIRTNTGELF
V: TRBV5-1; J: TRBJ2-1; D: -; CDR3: ASSLGREKSEQF
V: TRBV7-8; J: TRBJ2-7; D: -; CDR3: ASSLGFRSYEQY
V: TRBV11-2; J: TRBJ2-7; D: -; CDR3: ASSFGGHSYEQY
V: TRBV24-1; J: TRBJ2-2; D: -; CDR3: ATSDGGTGTGELF
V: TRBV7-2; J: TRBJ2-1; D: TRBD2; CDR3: ASSLWASGSGGNEQF
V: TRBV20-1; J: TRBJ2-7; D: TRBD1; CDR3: SARWTGIEQY
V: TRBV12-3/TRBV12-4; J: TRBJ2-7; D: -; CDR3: ASSSTAPGTYEQY
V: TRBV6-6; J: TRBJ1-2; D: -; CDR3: ASRTGRPYGYT
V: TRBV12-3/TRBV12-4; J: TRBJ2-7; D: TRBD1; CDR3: ASSFEQGAYEQY
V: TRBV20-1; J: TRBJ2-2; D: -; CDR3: SAKWGRSTYGELF
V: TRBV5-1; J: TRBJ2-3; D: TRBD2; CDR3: ASSRVGTSKSDTQY
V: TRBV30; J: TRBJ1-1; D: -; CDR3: AWIKVTEAF
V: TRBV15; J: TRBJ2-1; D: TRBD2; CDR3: ATSRDRASGSLNNEQF
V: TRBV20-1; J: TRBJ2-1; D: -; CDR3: SASPSSVTSQREQF
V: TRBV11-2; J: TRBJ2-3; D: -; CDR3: ASNLWSRASDTQY
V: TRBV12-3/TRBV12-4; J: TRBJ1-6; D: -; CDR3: ASSFGNRVNSPLH
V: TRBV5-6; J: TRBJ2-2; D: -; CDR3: ASSFYPPNTGELF
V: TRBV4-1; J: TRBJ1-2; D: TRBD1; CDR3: ASSHQANDRAGGYT
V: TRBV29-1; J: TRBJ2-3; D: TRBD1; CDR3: SVVPGQGMQY
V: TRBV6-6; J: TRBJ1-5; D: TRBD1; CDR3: ASRAGQVMPQH